This entry concerns a single T cell receptor beta chain. Per germline, CDR1 SGHTA and CDR2 FQGNSA. The CDR3 spans 15 residues. Trimming removed 4 bases from V and 0 bases from J, with 10 bases in between. These data come from a study of identical twins. One entry per CDR3 protein, called by TCRdb with MiXCR from the 5' RACE reads. The table includes approximately 500,000 distinct CDR3 sequences, about 24% detected once. These same data were also listed under a study on T cells expressing NK-cell markers.

This sequence was found in a woman younger than 35 in good health. The sample was CD4+ T cells sorted from blood. This chain connects TRBV7-2 to TRBJ2-1; TRBD2 might be the D (5 bases). CDR3 sequence: CASSSEGSSYNEQFF. The CDR3 nucleotides are TGTGCCAGCAGCTCCGAGGGAAGCTCCTACAATGAGCAGTTCTTC.